This T cell receptor beta chain was profiled in a study of blood T cell repertoires in COVID-19. The wider study: Samples of COVID-19 (acute and convalescent) were obtained from the United States, Italy and Spain. From T cells, B-cell-depleted T cells, or PBMCs came the material, which was cDNA or gDNA.

V was pared by 4 bases and J by 2 bases, with 9 bases between. Germline values: CDR1 GTSNPN, CDR2 SVGIG (reference sequence). The CDR3 length is 12 residues. How the authors handled the data: Cell counts per sample came from amplifying reference gene primers. Repertoires were generated with immunoSEQ multiplex PCR, while TCRdb's copy carries only in-frame clones and drops some. V and J calls and clone size are given by that table; D and trimming were obtained from the DNA. The repertoire consists of some 90,000 clones, with 80% occurring once and the leading ten covering 10%. The sample comprised peripheral blood. The chain recombines TRBV30 with TRBJ2-7; a weak D match, TRBD1 (6 bases). This TCR derives from a woman between 70 and 85 years old with acute or convalescent COVID-19. This CDR3 is CAWNRAPYEQYF. CDR3 coding DNA: TGTGCCTGGAACAGGGCACCCTACGAGCAGTACTTC.